Listed below are T cell receptor beta chains from one sample, sequenced in a study of blood T cell repertoires in COVID-19. The table came from immunoSEQ multiplex PCR; TCRdb's copy has only in-frame clones and leaves some out. The repertoire holds roughly 100,000 clones, with roughly 92% as singletons. The source material was peripheral blood. Every receptor here comes from a woman aged 50 to 60 with COVID-19, enrolled during active disease. CDR3s include the opening cysteine and the closing phenylalanine or tryptophan. A D gene is named only where the DNA matches it firmly. Size values are once, few and many counts, or a class for expanded clones, and some rows have none.

NA	14	TRBV5-1	TRBJ1-2	TRBD1	TGCGCCAGCAGCTTGGGACAGGGGCTCTATGGCTACACCTTC	CASSLGQGLYGYTF
NA	13	TRBV24-1	TRBJ2-1	TRBD1	TGTGCCACCGGACAGGATAATTACAATGAGCAGTTCTTC	CATGQDNYNEQFF
NA	19	TRBV3-1/TRBV3-2	TRBJ2-1	TRBD2	TGTGCCAGCAGCCAACCCCACCCGGGACTAGCGGGGGGGCACGATGAGCAGTTCTTC	CASSQPHPGLAGGHDEQFF
once	16	TRBV20-1	TRBJ2-3	TRBD2	TGCAGTGCTAGTGGGGCTAGCGGGGGATTGGCAGATACGCAGTATTTT	CSASGASGGLADTQYF
NA	11	TRBV30	TRBJ2-1	TRBD1	TGTGCCTGGAGGGACAGGGATGAGCAGTTCTTC	CAWRDRDEQFF
NA	13	TRBV27	TRBJ1-5	NA	TGTGCCAGCAGTTTATATGAGTATCAGCCCCAGCATTTT	CASSLYEYQPQHF
NA	15	TRBV5-1	TRBJ1-3	TRBD1	TGCGCCAGCAGCCCTTGGACAGGGGCGGGAAACACCATATATTTT	CASSPWTGAGNTIYF
NA	13	TRBV15	TRBJ2-5	TRBD2	TGTGCCACCAGCAGGCGGGGGTACGAGACCCAGTACTTC	CATSRRGYETQYF
NA	12	TRBV7-9	TRBJ2-7	NA	TGTGCCAGCGGCATCCGGGACAACGAGCAGTACTTC	CASGIRDNEQYF
NA	18	TRBV11-2	TRBJ2-3	NA	TGTGCCAGCAGCTTGGGTTTCCCGGGTTACTCTAGCACAGATACGCAGTATTTT	CASSLGFPGYSSTDTQYF
few	15	TRBV6-5	TRBJ1-5	NA	TGTGCCAGCAGTTCTGGGGCTTATAGCAATCAGCCCCAGCATTTT	CASSSGAYSNQPQHF
few	14	TRBV28	TRBJ2-2	NA	TGTGCCAGCAGTTTATGGGAGGGACCCGGGGAGCTGTTTTTT	CASSLWEGPGELFF
NA	18	TRBV4-1	TRBJ1-5	NA	TGCGCCAGCAGCCAAGCCCCGTCAGGGTGGGATAGCAATCAGCCCCAGCATTTT	CASSQAPSGWDSNQPQHF
NA	14	TRBV19	TRBJ2-1	TRBD1	TGTGCCAGTAGTATAAACAGGGCAGGGGGTGAGCAGTTCTTC	CASSINRAGGEQFF
NA	12	TRBV6-5	TRBJ2-2	TRBD1	TGTGCCACCCGACAGGGGCCCGGGGAGCTGTTTTTT	CATRQGPGELFF
NA	16	TRBV10-3	TRBJ2-3	NA	TGTGCCTCAAGTCCCGCCGCGGGGTCAGGCACAGATACGCAGTATTTT	CASSPAAGSGTDTQYF
NA	14	TRBV7-5	TRBJ1-2	NA	TGTGCCAGAAGCACCTCTACAGGGAGTGGTGGCTACACCTTC	CARSTSTGSGGYTF
NA	12	TRBV25-1	TRBJ1-1	NA	TGTGCCAGCAGTGGTAGTTCGGCTGAAGCTTTCTTT	CASSGSSAEAFF
NA	13	TRBV12-3/TRBV12-4	TRBJ1-2	NA	TGTGCCAGCAGACGACAGGCTTCCTATGGCTACACCTTC	CASRRQASYGYTF
NA	13	TRBV5-1	TRBJ1-2	TRBD1	TGCGCCAGCAGCCACGGACAGGGGGATGGCTACACCTTC	CASSHGQGDGYTF
NA	16	TRBV28	TRBJ1-3	TRBD1	TGTGCCAGCAGTCCCCCCAGGGGGCTATCTGGAAACACCATATATTTT	CASSPPRGLSGNTIYF
NA	15	TRBV2	TRBJ1-1	NA	TGTGCCAGCAGGGCCCGGACAGTTTTGAACACTGAAGCTTTCTTT	CASRARTVLNTEAFF
NA	15	TRBV11-2	TRBJ1-2	NA	TGTGCCAGCAGCCCATGGCGGGACGGTTACTATGGCTACACCTTC	CASSPWRDGYYGYTF
NA	14	TRBV7-9	TRBJ1-1	NA	TGTGCCAGCAGCACCTTCTCGGGGAGAACTGAAGCTTTCTTT	CASSTFSGRTEAFF
NA	16	TRBV9	TRBJ2-3	TRBD1	TGTGCCAGCAGCGCGACTTTAGGGGGCATCACAGATACGCAGTATTTT	CASSATLGGITDTQYF
NA	15	TRBV5-6	TRBJ1-1	NA	TGTGCCAGCAGCTTGGCCGCCCGAGGGGGCACTGAAGCTTTCTTT	CASSLAARGGTEAFF
NA	14	TRBV6-5	TRBJ1-4	NA	TGTGCCAGCAGTTATACAGGGACTAATGAAAAACTGTTTTTT	CASSYTGTNEKLFF
NA	16	TRBV5-1	TRBJ1-1	NA	TGCGCCAGCAGCTCGAACCCGACACTCATGAACACTGAAGCTTTCTTT	CASSSNPTLMNTEAFF
NA	15	TRBV11-3	TRBJ2-1	NA	TGTGCCAGCAGCTCGGGACAATTACAGTACAATGAGCAGTTCTTC	CASSSGQLQYNEQFF
NA	17	TRBV4-1	TRBJ2-3	NA	TGCGCCAGCAGCCAAGTTTCGTCTTCCAGGGCTACAGATACGCAGTATTTT	CASSQVSSSRATDTQYF
NA	13	TRBV10-1	TRBJ2-3	NA	TGCGCCAGCAGTGATGGGGGCCAAGATACGCAGTATTTT	CASSDGGQDTQYF
NA	18	TRBV14	TRBJ1-4	TRBD1	TGTGCCAGCAGCCAAACCGGACAGGGAACGTATCTTAATGAAAAACTGTTTTTT	CASSQTGQGTYLNEKLFF
NA	17	TRBV4-1	TRBJ1-4	TRBD1	TGCGCCAGCAGCCAAGAGTACGGCGCAGGGGGAAGGGAAAAACTGTTTTTT	CASSQEYGAGGREKLFF
NA	17	TRBV7-2	TRBJ1-5	TRBD1	TGTGCCAGCAGCTTAGCCGGGACAGGAGGGAGCAATCAGCCCCAGCATTTT	CASSLAGTGGSNQPQHF